This T cell receptor (beta chain) was profiled in a study of control samples from healthy donors and cancer patients. The method was immunoSEQ multiplex PCR; TCRdb's version includes in-frame clones alone and lacks a portion of them. Of around 80,000 clones listed, around 87% are singletons. The sequenced material came from blood. The origin of this receptor is a man aged 45-65 years in good health.

As DNA, the CDR3 is TGTGCCAGCAGTCTTACCCCACTAGCGGGAGGCACAGATACGCAGTATTTT. Protein product: CASSLTPLAGGTDTQYF. J is TRBJ2-3 and V is TRBV6-2 or TRBV6-3; 11 nucleotides line up with TRBD2. The V gene's germline CDR1 is MNHEY and CDR2 SVGEGT. The length of the CDR3 is 17 residues. V lost 5 bases to trimming and J lost 1 base; unmatched junction nucleotides: 8.